This T cell receptor beta chain was sequenced in a study of T cell responses to AZD1222 COVID-19 vaccine. General observations from the study: Seropositivity was recorded at baseline in only a handful of AZD1222 recipients. Samples come after the peak T cell response, not at day 14.

In germline, CDR1 is LNHDA, CDR2 SQIVND (reference sequence). CDR3 length: 14 residues. With 10 bases removed from V and 0 bases from J, the gap between germline ends came to 15 bases. A remark on this clone: Its antigen remains unidentified.

Sequencing used immunoSEQ multiplex PCR; TCRdb keeps in-frame clones, though not all of them. The repertoire has roughly 120,000 clones, more than 85% of them found once; the top ten carry 7.5%. Material: peripheral blood, obtained on day 0 of AZD1222 vaccination. The receptor comes from an adult in good health. This chain connects TRBV19 to TRBJ1-1, with D uncertain. The CDR3 DNA sequence: TGTGCCACTCTCTCGAGGAATCTGAACACTGAAGCTTTCTTT. This codes for CATLSRNLNTEAFF.